Given below is one T cell receptor beta chain in context. Its target is not known. This entry comes from a study of cytomegalovirus exposure and HLA in healthy donors. Points from the study as a whole: Per a later analysis, HLA-associated TCR beta chains showed more clonal expansion than other, equally common TCR beta chains. The sole available immune exposure information was CMV serostatus. Indistinguishability led to the exclusion of some V segments, TRBV6-2 and TRBV6-3 included.

The CDR3 sequence is 14 residues long. Germline trimming cut 1 base from V and 5 bases from J; bases unmatched to any gene: 4. CDR1 is GTSNPN, CDR2 SVGIG, per germline (reference sequence). Donors in the study were healthy people who gave bone marrow. PCR employed 60 Vbeta and 13 Jbeta primers. Some clones are missing from TCRdb's copy, which holds only in-frame ones; the method was immunoSEQ multiplex PCR. The table lists tens of thousands of clones. The chain combines TRBV30 with TRBJ1-2, with TRBD1 matching over 10 bases. This TCR came from a girl aged 10-17 years in good health and CMV-seropositive. The sequenced sample was PBMCs. This CDR3 is CAWSGTGGAYGYTF. The DNA for the CDR3 is TGTGCCTGGAGTGGGACAGGGGGGGCTTATGGCTACACCTTC.